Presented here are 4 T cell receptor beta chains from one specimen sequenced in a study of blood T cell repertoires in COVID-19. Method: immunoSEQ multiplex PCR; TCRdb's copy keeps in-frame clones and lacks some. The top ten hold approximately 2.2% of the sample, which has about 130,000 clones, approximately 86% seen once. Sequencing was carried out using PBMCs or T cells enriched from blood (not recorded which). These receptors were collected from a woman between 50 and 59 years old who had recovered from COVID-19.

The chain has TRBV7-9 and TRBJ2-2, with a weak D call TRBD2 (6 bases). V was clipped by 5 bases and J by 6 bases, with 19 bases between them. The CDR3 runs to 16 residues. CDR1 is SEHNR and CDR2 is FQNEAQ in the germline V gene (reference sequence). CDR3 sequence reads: CASSLTGLPRSGELFF. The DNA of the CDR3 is TGTGCCAGCAGCCTCACGGGACTCCCGAGGTCCGGGGAGCTGTTTTTT.

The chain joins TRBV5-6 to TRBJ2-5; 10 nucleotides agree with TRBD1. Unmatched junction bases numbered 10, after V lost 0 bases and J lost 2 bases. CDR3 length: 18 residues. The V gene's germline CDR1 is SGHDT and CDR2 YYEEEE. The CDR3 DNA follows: TGTGCCAGCAGCTTGGAACTAGCGGACAGGGGGTGGCAAGAGACCCAGTACTTC. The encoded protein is CASSLELADRGWQETQYF.

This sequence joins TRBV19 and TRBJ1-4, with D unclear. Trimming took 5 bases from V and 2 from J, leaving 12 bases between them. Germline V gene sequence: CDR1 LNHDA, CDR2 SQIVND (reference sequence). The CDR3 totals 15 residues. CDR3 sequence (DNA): TGTGCCAGTAGTGTGGGGAGAACGACTAATGAAAAACTGTTTTTT. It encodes CASSVGRTTNEKLFF.

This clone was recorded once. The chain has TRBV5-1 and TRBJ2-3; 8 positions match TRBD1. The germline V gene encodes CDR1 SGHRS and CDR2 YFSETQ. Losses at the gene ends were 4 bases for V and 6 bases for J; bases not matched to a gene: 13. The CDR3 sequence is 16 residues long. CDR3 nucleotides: TGCGCCAGCAGCGTTGTGGGGCAGGGGGCAGGGGATACGCAGTATTTT. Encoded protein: CASSVVGQGAGDTQYF.